This TCR beta chain is drawn from a study of Ad26.COV2.S vaccination and SARS-CoV-2 variants. Study information: COV1001, an Ad26.COV2.S trial, supplied this vaccine-arm donor. General study results and limits: Spike-specific TCR breadth in vaccine recipients exceeded that seen in placebo recipients.

The assay was immunoSEQ multiplex PCR, and TCRdb's table has in-frame clones only and misses some. This table has 430,000 or so clones, 80% to 95% appearing once. Treatment described: some 19 received Ad26.COV2.S at low or high dose, single or two shots; roughly five received placebo; per-sample allocation not given. The samples were gathered on day 63 after the first injection of vaccine or placebo. V shed 7 bases, J shed 4 bases, and the junction held 6 bases outside the gene matches. The germline gives CDR1 LNHDA, CDR2 SQIVND (reference sequence). This CDR3 spans 14 amino acids. This clone was seen a few times. Its antigen is not known.

The chain links TRBV19 to TRBJ2-2; 7 positions match TRBD1. Material: peripheral blood, obtained in a trial of Ad26.COV2.S vaccine versus placebo. This receptor was taken from a person aged 18-65 years who received the Ad26.COV2.S COVID-19 vaccine or a placebo. CDR3 amino acids: CASISPGGTGELFF. In nucleotides, the CDR3 is TGTGCCAGTATATCACCAGGGGGCACCGGGGAGCTGTTTTTT. Combining the CDR3 with reference TRBV19 and TRBJ2-2 gives the whole variable domain DGGITQSPKYLFRKEGQNVTLSCEQNLNHDAMYWYRQDPGQGLRLIYYSQIVNDFQKGDIAEGYSVSREKKESFPLTVTSAQKNPTAFYLCASISPGGTGELFFGEGSRLTVL.